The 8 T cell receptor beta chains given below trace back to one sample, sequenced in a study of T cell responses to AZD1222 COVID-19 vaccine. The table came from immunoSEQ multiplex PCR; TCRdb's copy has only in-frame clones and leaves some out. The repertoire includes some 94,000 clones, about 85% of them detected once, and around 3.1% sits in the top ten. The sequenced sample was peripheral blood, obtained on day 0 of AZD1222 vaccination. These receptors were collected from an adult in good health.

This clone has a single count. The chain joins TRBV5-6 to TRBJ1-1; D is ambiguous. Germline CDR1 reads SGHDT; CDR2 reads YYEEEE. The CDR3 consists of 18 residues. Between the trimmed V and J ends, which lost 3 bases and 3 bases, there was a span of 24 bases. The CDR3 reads CASSSFDEPGIWDTEAFF. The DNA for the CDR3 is TGTGCCAGCAGCTCATTTGACGAACCGGGAATATGGGACACTGAAGCTTTCTTT.

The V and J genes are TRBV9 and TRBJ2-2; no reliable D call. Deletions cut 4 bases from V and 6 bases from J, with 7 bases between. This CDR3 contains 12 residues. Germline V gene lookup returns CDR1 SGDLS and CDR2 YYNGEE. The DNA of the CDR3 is TGTGCCAGCAGCCTGCGTGCCGGGGAGCTGTTTTTT. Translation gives CASSLRAGELFF.

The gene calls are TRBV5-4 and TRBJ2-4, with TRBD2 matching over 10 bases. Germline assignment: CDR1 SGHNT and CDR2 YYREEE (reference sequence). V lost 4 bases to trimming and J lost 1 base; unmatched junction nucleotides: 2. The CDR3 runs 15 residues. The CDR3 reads CASSGGLAAKNIQYF. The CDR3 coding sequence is TGTGCCAGCAGCGGGGGACTAGCGGCCAAAAACATTCAGTACTTC.

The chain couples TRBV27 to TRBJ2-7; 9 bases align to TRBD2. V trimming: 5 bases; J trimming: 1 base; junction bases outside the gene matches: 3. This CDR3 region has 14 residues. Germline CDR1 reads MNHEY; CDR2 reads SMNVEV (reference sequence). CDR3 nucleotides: TGTGCCAGCAGTCCCCTAGCGGGATCCTACGAGCAGTACTTC. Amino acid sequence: CASSPLAGSYEQYF.

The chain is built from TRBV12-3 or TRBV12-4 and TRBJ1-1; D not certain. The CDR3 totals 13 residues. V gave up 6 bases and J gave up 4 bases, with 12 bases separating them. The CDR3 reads CASRKGGSTEAFF. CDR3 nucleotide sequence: TGTGCCAGCAGAAAGGGCGGGAGCACTGAAGCTTTCTTT.

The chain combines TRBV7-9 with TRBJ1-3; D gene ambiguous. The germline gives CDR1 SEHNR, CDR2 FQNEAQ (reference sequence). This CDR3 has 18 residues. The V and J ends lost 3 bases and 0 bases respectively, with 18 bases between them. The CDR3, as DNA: TGTGCCAGCAGCTTGGTCAGCACCACATTGTCCTCTGGAAACACCATATATTTT. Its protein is CASSLVSTTLSSGNTIYF.

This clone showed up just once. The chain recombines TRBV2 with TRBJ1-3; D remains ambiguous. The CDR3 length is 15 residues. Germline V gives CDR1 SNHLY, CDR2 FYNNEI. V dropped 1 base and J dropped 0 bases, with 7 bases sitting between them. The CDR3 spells CASSEEGSSGNTIYF. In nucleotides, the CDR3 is TGTGCCAGCAGTGAAGAAGGGAGCTCTGGAAACACCATATATTTT.

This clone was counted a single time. The CDR3 DNA is TGTGCCAGTAGTATAAGACCGGGGAGGGCTGAAGCTTTCTTT. Its translation is CASSIRPGRAEAFF. The chain employs TRBV19 and TRBJ1-1; D is undetermined. The CDR3 length is 14 residues. CDR1 is LNHDA, CDR2 SQIVND, per germline (reference sequence). Trimming stripped 2 bases from V and 6 bases from J, with 13 bases between.